Listed below are T cell receptor beta chains from one sample, sequenced in a study of a mutant IDH1 vaccine in newly diagnosed glioma. The protocol was immunoSEQ multiplex PCR, while the TCRdb copy is restricted to in-frame clones and leaves out a portion. The table shows around 60,000 clones, with approximately 91% occurring only once. Antigens of these TCRs are unknown. The specimen comprised PBMCs, sampled from a glioma patient whose treatment included an IDH1 peptide vaccine. Receptors were obtained from a man aged 35 to 55 with glioma. The CDR3 runs from the conserved cysteine through the conserved F or W. The order of the fields is CDR3 DNA, CDR3 protein, V gene, D gene, clone size, J gene. D genes are given only for firm matches. Clone size, where shown, is once, few, many, or a class for clones that have expanded.

TGTGCCAGCAGCAGACAGAAGGGACAGGGGGCTCGGAGCTACACCTTC CASSRQKGQGARSYTF TRBV28 TRBD1 NA TRBJ1-2
TGTGCCAGCAGTGCCCTGTTCCCATATGGCTACACCTTC CASSALFPYGYTF TRBV28 NA NA TRBJ1-2
TGTGCCAGCAGCTTGGCTCGGCCAGCCAAAAACATTCAGTACTTC CASSLARPAKNIQYF TRBV7-8 NA NA TRBJ2-4
TGTGCCTGGAGTCTATACAGGGGGAGTTCTGGAAACACCATATATTTT CAWSLYRGSSGNTIYF TRBV30 TRBD1 NA TRBJ1-3
TGTGCCAGCAGCTTAACTCCCAGCGGGATACTAACCTCCTACAATGAGCAGTTCTTC CASSLTPSGILTSYNEQFF TRBV7-9 TRBD2 NA TRBJ2-1
TGTGCCAGCAGTTTTGGACTGAACACCGGGGAGCTGTTTTTT CASSFGLNTGELFF TRBV7-3 NA NA TRBJ2-2
TGTGCCAGCAGCTTAGGCGGACAGTCCGAAAAACTGTTTTTT CASSLGGQSEKLFF TRBV7-8 NA NA TRBJ1-4
TGTGCCAGCAGTGTGACTATTTTGTTCTTC CASSVTILFF TRBV2 NA NA TRBJ2-1
TGTGCCAGCAGTGCCTTCGACAGCACAGATACGCAGTATTTT CASSAFDSTDTQYF TRBV6-4 NA NA TRBJ2-3
TGTGCCAGCAGCACCCCCCGGGGGACGATGAACACTGAAGCTTTCTTT CASSTPRGTMNTEAFF TRBV9 NA NA TRBJ1-1
TGTGCCAGCAGTTCGGGACAGTGGAGCTCCTACGAGCAGTACTTC CASSSGQWSSYEQYF TRBV28 TRBD1 NA TRBJ2-7
TGTGCCAGCAGCGCCCGATCGACTGGCACAGATACGCAGTATTTT CASSARSTGTDTQYF TRBV9 NA NA TRBJ2-3
TGTGCCAGCAGTTCCCTTCGGGACAGGGCGAATACTAACTATGGCTACACCTTC CASSSLRDRANTNYGYTF TRBV28 TRBD1 NA TRBJ1-2
TGCGCCAGCAGCCTGGGACTAGCGGGAAATAATGAGCAGTTCTTC CASSLGLAGNNEQFF TRBV4-3 TRBD2 NA TRBJ2-1
TGCGCCAGCCGCGACCCTGGAGGACCTCTCCCCTGGGGCTACACCTTC CASRDPGGPLPWGYTF TRBV10-2 NA NA TRBJ1-2
TGCAGCGTTGATGGAGGCTACGAGCAGTACTTC CSVDGGYEQYF TRBV29-1 NA NA TRBJ2-7
TGTGCCAGCCGAGGGACTAGCCGTATCCATGAGCAGTTCTTC CASRGTSRIHEQFF TRBV6-1 TRBD2 NA TRBJ2-1
TGCGCCAGCAGCCGTTCCGAGGCAGTCTATGGCTACACCTTC CASSRSEAVYGYTF TRBV5-1 NA NA TRBJ1-2
TGTGCCAGCAGCGTAGACGGGGCCGAGACCCAGTACTTC CASSVDGAETQYF TRBV9 NA NA TRBJ2-5
TGTGCCAGCAGTCTCGACAGACTGTTGGAGTTCTTC CASSLDRLLEFF TRBV2 NA NA TRBJ2-1
TGTGCCAGCAGCTCGGGACAGAAAAATTACTACGAGCAGTACTTC CASSSGQKNYYEQYF TRBV7-9 TRBD1 few TRBJ2-7
TGTGCCAGCAGTCGACTAGCGGGAGAATACAATGAGCAGTTCTTC CASSRLAGEYNEQFF TRBV6-4 TRBD2 NA TRBJ2-1
TGTGCTGCTGCGGGAGGGGGTAGGCACGAGCAGTACTTC CAAAGGGRHEQYF TRBV2 TRBD2 NA TRBJ2-7
TGCGCCAGCAGCTTGCCGGGCTCCTACAATGAGCAGTTCTTC CASSLPGSYNEQFF TRBV5-1 NA NA TRBJ2-1
TGTGCCAGCATGACGGGTGGCCACTATGGCTACACCTTC CASMTGGHYGYTF TRBV28 NA once TRBJ1-2
TGTGCCATCAGTGTCTGGGGGACAGGTGATGGCTACACCTTC CAISVWGTGDGYTF TRBV10-3 TRBD1 NA TRBJ1-2
TGTGCCAGCAGCTTAGGCGACAGACAAGCCTACGAGCAGTACTTC CASSLGDRQAYEQYF TRBV7-2 NA NA TRBJ2-7
TGTGCCAGCAGCGTCGGACGTTCCCTTATGAACACTGAAGCTTTCTTT CASSVGRSLMNTEAFF TRBV7-2 NA NA TRBJ1-1
TGCGCCAGCAGTGAGTTGGGACAGGTTTCATATAGCAATCAGCCCCAGCATTTT CASSELGQVSYSNQPQHF TRBV10-1 TRBD1 NA TRBJ1-5
TGTGCCAGCAGCTTTGGCGGGACAGGGGGCGATGAGCAGTTCTTC CASSFGGTGGDEQFF TRBV11-3 TRBD1 NA TRBJ2-1
TGTGCCAGCAGACCCCAGGGGAGCTATGGCTACACCTTC CASRPQGSYGYTF TRBV2 NA once TRBJ1-2
TGTGCCACTTCGCCTGGGGTCATTGGCTACACCTTC CATSPGVIGYTF TRBV19 NA NA TRBJ1-2
TGTGCCAGCAGTCCTAAACAGGGGTCTCAGCCCCAGCATTTT CASSPKQGSQPQHF TRBV2 TRBD1 NA TRBJ1-5
TGTGCCAGCAGCTTGGGAGGGAACGGAAACACCATATATTTT CASSLGGNGNTIYF TRBV5-5 NA NA TRBJ1-3
TGCAGCGTTGAAGATCTTAGGGCGGTGAACACTGAAGCTTTCTTT CSVEDLRAVNTEAFF TRBV29-1 NA NA TRBJ1-1
TGTGCCAGCAGTTTAACAGGACTAGCGGCCCACGAGCAGTACTTC CASSLTGLAAHEQYF TRBV28 TRBD2 NA TRBJ2-7
TGCAGTGCTACTTACACCGGGGAGCTGTTTTTT CSATYTGELFF TRBV20-1 NA NA TRBJ2-2
TGCGCCAGCAGCCTCGGGACTAGCGGGATCCTTGAGCAGTTCTTC CASSLGTSGILEQFF TRBV4-1 TRBD2 NA TRBJ2-1
TGTGCCTGGAGACAAGGGGTTTATTCTAGCGGGAGACGCTACGAGCAGTACTTC CAWRQGVYSSGRRYEQYF TRBV30 TRBD2 NA TRBJ2-7
TGCGCCAGCAAGGGACAACCGAGCTCCTACGAGCAGTACTTC CASKGQPSSYEQYF TRBV10-2 NA NA TRBJ2-7
TGTGCCAGCAGTTCCTACAGGGAAACTGGAAACACCATATATTTT CASSSYRETGNTIYF TRBV27 NA NA TRBJ1-3
TGTGCCAGCAGCTTAGTTCGCGGGTACACCGGGGAGCTGTTTTTT CASSLVRGYTGELFF TRBV7-2 NA NA TRBJ2-2
TGTGCCAGCAGCTTGCAAGGACAGGGGAGTGAAAAACTGTTTTTT CASSLQGQGSEKLFF TRBV5-6 TRBD1 NA TRBJ1-4
TGCACCAGCAGTGTATCGGGGCTTATCTCCTACAATGAGCAGTTCTTC CTSSVSGLISYNEQFF TRBV10-2 NA NA TRBJ2-1
TGTGCCAGCACCCCACCGGGACAGGGCCAGCCCCAGCATTTT CASTPPGQGQPQHF TRBV28 TRBD1 NA TRBJ1-5
TGTGCCAGCAGCTTATTTCCGGGCTACGAGCAGTACTTC CASSLFPGYEQYF TRBV7-3 NA NA TRBJ2-7
TGTGCCAGCAGTGGTACGGGCTCCGAGCAGTACTTC CASSGTGSEQYF TRBV25-1 NA NA TRBJ2-7